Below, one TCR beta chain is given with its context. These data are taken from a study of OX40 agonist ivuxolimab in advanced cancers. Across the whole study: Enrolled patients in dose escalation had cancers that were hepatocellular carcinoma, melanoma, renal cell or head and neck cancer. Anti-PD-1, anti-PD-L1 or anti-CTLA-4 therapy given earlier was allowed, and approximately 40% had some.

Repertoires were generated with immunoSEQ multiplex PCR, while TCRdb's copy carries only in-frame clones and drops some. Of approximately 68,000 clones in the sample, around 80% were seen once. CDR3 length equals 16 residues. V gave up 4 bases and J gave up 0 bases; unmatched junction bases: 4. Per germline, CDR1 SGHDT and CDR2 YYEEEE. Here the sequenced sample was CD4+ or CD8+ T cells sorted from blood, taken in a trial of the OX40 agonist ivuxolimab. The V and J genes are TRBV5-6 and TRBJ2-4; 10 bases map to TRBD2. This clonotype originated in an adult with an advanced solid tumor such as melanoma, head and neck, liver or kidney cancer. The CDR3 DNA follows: TGTGCCAGCAGCCACTTAGCGGGGGGAGCCAAAAACATTCAGTACTTC. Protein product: CASSHLAGGAKNIQYF.